These T cell receptor beta chains were read from a single sample in a study of T cells after yellow fever vaccination. TCRdb itself ran the 5' RACE reads through MiXCR, one entry per CDR3 protein. Counted here are approximately 130,000 distinct CDR3 sequences, roughly 15% occurring once; the ten biggest clones make up roughly two fifths. The specimen comprised CD8+ T cells sorted from PBMCs, sampled 5 days after the yellow fever booster vaccination. All receptors come from a man aged 18 to 35 who received the YFV17D yellow fever vaccine. Both conserved end residues are part of each CDR3.

TRBV11-2	CASSLPRTGAGANVLTF
TRBV11-2	CASSQKAFGTGELFF
TRBV15	CATSRGRDGTYEQYF
TRBV7-3	CASSLGQGEIYNSPLHF
TRBV4-1	CASSHGGGYTEAFF
TRBV4-2	CASSLAPRQGASGYTF
TRBV6-2/TRBV6-3	CASSPDRVGTDTQYF
TRBV7-3	CASSLHSRGNTEAFF
TRBV19	CASSMTGPTGELFF
TRBV19	CASSRRSSGPQHF
TRBV20-1	CSALNRDRSNQPQHF
TRBV7-9	CASSLSGTGGNYGYTF
TRBV7-3	CASSLRGRPMNTGELFF
TRBV15	CATGLRDRGGYEQYF
TRBV4-3	CASSQDPSGGFRSYNEQFF
TRBV21-1	CANSGDRLSGANVLTF
TRBV11-2	CASSFQGQGLVGELFF
TRBV11-2	CASLWGGTDTQYF
TRBV7-3	CASSFSGGALGDTQYF
TRBV4-2	CAYGGGSGMNTEAFF